This is a list of T cell receptor beta chains from one sample in a study of blood T cell repertoires in COVID-19. TCRdb keeps only in-frame clones here, not all; method: immunoSEQ multiplex PCR. The data contain tens of thousands of clones, approximately 85% of them singletons. Sequencing was done on a sample of peripheral blood. Receptors were obtained from a human donor in a cohort sampled during active COVID-19. Both conserved end residues are part of each CDR3. The order of the fields is CDR3 protein, CDR3 DNA, V gene, J gene, clone size, D gene. D genes are given only for firm matches. Clone sizes are given selectively: once, few, many, or a class where the clone is expanded.

CDR3aa: CAWSQTVTDQPQHF; CDR3nt: TGTGCCTGGAGTCAGACAGTAACCGATCAGCCCCAGCATTTT; v_gene: TRBV30; j_gene: TRBJ1-5; abundance: -; d_gene: -
CDR3aa: CASSLVGSGELFF; CDR3nt: TGTGCCAGCAGCTTAGTCGGTTCCGGGGAGCTGTTTTTT; v_gene: TRBV7-9; j_gene: TRBJ2-2; abundance: -; d_gene: -
CDR3aa: CASSTVQGRTDTQYF; CDR3nt: TGTGCCAGCAGCACCGTACAGGGGCGGACAGATACGCAGTATTTT; v_gene: TRBV5-4; j_gene: TRBJ2-3; abundance: -; d_gene: TRBD1
CDR3aa: CASSPRGGGQETQYF; CDR3nt: TGTGCCAGCAGCCCTCGCGGGGGGGGTCAAGAGACCCAGTACTTC; v_gene: TRBV9; j_gene: TRBJ2-5; abundance: once; d_gene: TRBD2
CDR3aa: CASSPPFRASKETQYF; CDR3nt: TGTGCCAGCAGCCCGCCCTTTCGGGCTAGCAAGGAGACCCAGTACTTC; v_gene: TRBV7-9; j_gene: TRBJ2-5; abundance: -; d_gene: -
CDR3aa: CASSYRRGMTEAFF; CDR3nt: TGTGCCAGCAGCTATCGCAGGGGGATGACTGAAGCTTTCTTT; v_gene: TRBV7-8; j_gene: TRBJ1-1; abundance: -; d_gene: TRBD1
CDR3aa: CASSQGLAGGNEQFF; CDR3nt: TGTGCCAGCAGCCAGGGACTAGCGGGGGGCAATGAGCAGTTCTTC; v_gene: TRBV6-2/TRBV6-3; j_gene: TRBJ2-1; abundance: -; d_gene: TRBD2
CDR3aa: CASSFGFSGGTDTQYF; CDR3nt: TGTGCCAGCAGCTTTGGGTTTAGCGGGGGCACAGATACGCAGTATTTT; v_gene: TRBV5-4; j_gene: TRBJ2-3; abundance: once; d_gene: TRBD2
CDR3aa: CASSLFTGPYTF; CDR3nt: TGTGCCAGCAGCTTGTTTACAGGGCCTTACACCTTC; v_gene: TRBV5-8; j_gene: TRBJ1-2; abundance: -; d_gene: -
CDR3aa: CASRTGISTDTQYF; CDR3nt: TGTGCCAGCAGGACGGGGATTAGCACAGATACGCAGTATTTT; v_gene: TRBV14; j_gene: TRBJ2-3; abundance: -; d_gene: -
CDR3aa: CAWNSGMSDEQFF; CDR3nt: TGTGCCTGGAACTCAGGGATGAGCGATGAGCAGTTCTTC; v_gene: TRBV30; j_gene: TRBJ2-1; abundance: -; d_gene: -
CDR3aa: CASWRGLYRPVTEAFF; CDR3nt: TGTGCCAGCTGGAGGGGGCTTTACCGTCCCGTTACTGAAGCTTTCTTT; v_gene: TRBV6-6; j_gene: TRBJ1-1; abundance: -; d_gene: TRBD1
CDR3aa: CASSGDRVNEQFF; CDR3nt: TGTGCCAGCAGTGGGGACAGGGTAAATGAGCAGTTCTTC; v_gene: TRBV2; j_gene: TRBJ2-1; abundance: -; d_gene: TRBD1
CDR3aa: CASSLLSAEETQYF; CDR3nt: TGTGCCAGCAGTCTCCTTAGCGCGGAAGAGACCCAGTACTTC; v_gene: TRBV2; j_gene: TRBJ2-5; abundance: -; d_gene: -
CDR3aa: CASSLAGGRNYEQYF; CDR3nt: TGTGCCAGCAGCTTAGCCGGGGGGCGGAACTACGAGCAGTACTTC; v_gene: TRBV7-9; j_gene: TRBJ2-7; abundance: -; d_gene: -
CDR3aa: CASSWEGSQETQYF; CDR3nt: TGTGCCAGCAGCTGGGAGGGCTCCCAAGAGACCCAGTACTTC; v_gene: TRBV7-8; j_gene: TRBJ2-5; abundance: -; d_gene: TRBD2
CDR3aa: CASSGRPLAGYNEQFF; CDR3nt: TGTGCCAGCAGCGGGAGGCCGCTAGCGGGGTACAATGAGCAGTTCTTC; v_gene: TRBV13; j_gene: TRBJ2-1; abundance: -; d_gene: TRBD2
CDR3aa: CASSYLAGGGSGELFF; CDR3nt: TGTGCCAGCAGCTACCTAGCGGGGGGCGGGTCCGGGGAGCTGTTTTTT; v_gene: TRBV11-2; j_gene: TRBJ2-2; abundance: -; d_gene: TRBD2
CDR3aa: CASNPDSVNYGYTF; CDR3nt: TGCGCCAGCAACCCGGACAGCGTAAACTATGGCTACACCTTC; v_gene: TRBV10-2; j_gene: TRBJ1-2; abundance: -; d_gene: -
CDR3aa: CASSPDSGAIYEQYF; CDR3nt: TGTGCCAGCAGCCCCGACAGTGGGGCCATCTACGAGCAGTACTTC; v_gene: TRBV9; j_gene: TRBJ2-7; abundance: -; d_gene: -
CDR3aa: CASSLGSGTEAFF; CDR3nt: TGTGCCAGCAGTTTGGGGTCGGGAACTGAAGCTTTCTTT; v_gene: TRBV12-3/TRBV12-4; j_gene: TRBJ1-1; abundance: -; d_gene: -
CDR3aa: CASSIPVENTGELFF; CDR3nt: TGTGCCAGTAGTATACCGGTAGAGAACACCGGGGAGCTGTTTTTT; v_gene: TRBV19; j_gene: TRBJ2-2; abundance: -; d_gene: -
CDR3aa: CASTVRDRVTGANVLTF; CDR3nt: TGTGCCAGCACCGTGCGGGACAGGGTAACTGGGGCCAACGTCCTGACTTTC; v_gene: TRBV5-5; j_gene: TRBJ2-6; abundance: once; d_gene: TRBD1
CDR3aa: CSASSGAGANVLTF; CDR3nt: TGCAGTGCTAGTTCGGGGGCTGGGGCCAACGTCCTGACTTTC; v_gene: TRBV20-1; j_gene: TRBJ2-6; abundance: once; d_gene: -
CDR3aa: CASSPTDYGYTF; CDR3nt: TGTGCCAGCAGCCCGACAGACTATGGCTACACCTTC; v_gene: TRBV3-1/TRBV3-2; j_gene: TRBJ1-2; abundance: -; d_gene: -
CDR3aa: CASTIVNTEAFF; CDR3nt: TGTGCCAGCACTATTGTGAACACTGAAGCTTTCTTT; v_gene: TRBV6-6; j_gene: TRBJ1-1; abundance: -; d_gene: -
CDR3aa: CASSLQGNYEQYF; CDR3nt: TGTGCCAGCAGCTTGCAGGGAAACTACGAGCAGTACTTC; v_gene: TRBV5-5; j_gene: TRBJ2-7; abundance: -; d_gene: -
CDR3aa: CASSPGGDTQYF; CDR3nt: TGTGCCAGCAGCCCGGGGGGAGATACGCAGTATTTT; v_gene: TRBV7-8; j_gene: TRBJ2-3; abundance: -; d_gene: TRBD2
CDR3aa: CATSRDPAGIRYGYTF; CDR3nt: TGTGCCACCAGCAGAGACCCGGCAGGGATACGCTATGGCTACACCTTC; v_gene: TRBV15; j_gene: TRBJ1-2; abundance: -; d_gene: -
CDR3aa: CASSQELGQGYSYEQYF; CDR3nt: TGCGCCAGCAGCCAGGAACTCGGACAGGGGTACTCCTACGAGCAGTACTTC; v_gene: TRBV4-1; j_gene: TRBJ2-7; abundance: -; d_gene: TRBD1
CDR3aa: CASSLWAPSGDTQYF; CDR3nt: TGTGCCAGCAGTTTATGGGCACCCTCCGGAGATACGCAGTATTTT; v_gene: TRBV27; j_gene: TRBJ2-3; abundance: -; d_gene: -
CDR3aa: CASSSRDRDLFEQYF; CDR3nt: TGTGCCAGCAGCTCCCGGGACAGGGATTTATTCGAGCAGTACTTC; v_gene: TRBV7-9; j_gene: TRBJ2-7; abundance: -; d_gene: TRBD1
CDR3aa: CASSKEQGDYCEQFF; CDR3nt: TGTGCCAGCAGCAAAGAACAGGGGGATTACTGCGAGCAGTTCTTC; v_gene: TRBV21-1; j_gene: TRBJ2-1; abundance: -; d_gene: -
CDR3aa: CASSYSGGGTYGYTF; CDR3nt: TGTGCCAGCAGTTACTCCGGTGGAGGGACTTATGGCTACACCTTC; v_gene: TRBV6-2/TRBV6-3; j_gene: TRBJ1-2; abundance: -; d_gene: -
CDR3aa: CSASQGAREAFF; CDR3nt: TGCAGTGCTAGTCAAGGGGCCCGTGAAGCTTTCTTT; v_gene: TRBV20-1; j_gene: TRBJ1-1; abundance: once; d_gene: -
CDR3aa: CASSPWTENTEAFF; CDR3nt: TGTGCCAGTAGTCCCTGGACTGAGAACACTGAAGCTTTCTTT; v_gene: TRBV19; j_gene: TRBJ1-1; abundance: -; d_gene: -
CDR3aa: CASSSGEDTEAFF; CDR3nt: TGTGCCAGCTCATCCGGTGAGGACACTGAAGCTTTCTTT; v_gene: TRBV18; j_gene: TRBJ1-1; abundance: -; d_gene: -
CDR3aa: CASSPGIAAYNEQFF; CDR3nt: TGTGCCAGCAGCCCCGGGATAGCGGCCTACAATGAGCAGTTCTTC; v_gene: TRBV9; j_gene: TRBJ2-1; abundance: -; d_gene: -
CDR3aa: CAIGQGAWSTDTQYF; CDR3nt: TGTGCCATCGGACAGGGGGCTTGGAGTACAGATACGCAGTATTTT; v_gene: TRBV10-3; j_gene: TRBJ2-3; abundance: -; d_gene: TRBD1
CDR3aa: CASGDNEQFF; CDR3nt: TGTGCCTCTGGAGACAATGAGCAGTTCTTC; v_gene: TRBV7-8; j_gene: TRBJ2-1; abundance: -; d_gene: -
CDR3aa: CASSLAGTAYHEQYF; CDR3nt: TGTGCCAGCAGCTTGGCCGGGACAGCATACCACGAGCAGTACTTC; v_gene: TRBV13; j_gene: TRBJ2-7; abundance: -; d_gene: TRBD1
CDR3aa: CASSTDGGVNGYTF; CDR3nt: TGCGCCAGCAGTACGGACGGGGGAGTGAATGGCTACACCTTC; v_gene: TRBV5-1; j_gene: TRBJ1-2; abundance: -; d_gene: -
CDR3aa: CASSPPSTDTQYF; CDR3nt: TGCGCCAGCAGCCCTCCTAGCACAGATACGCAGTATTTT; v_gene: TRBV5-1; j_gene: TRBJ2-3; abundance: many; d_gene: -
CDR3aa: CASSSQGAESPLHF; CDR3nt: TGTGCCAGCAGCTCCCAGGGGGCGGAATCACCCCTCCACTTT; v_gene: TRBV3-1/TRBV3-2; j_gene: TRBJ1-6; abundance: -; d_gene: TRBD1
CDR3aa: CASSLTLSNQPQHF; CDR3nt: TGTGCCAGCAGCTTGACACTTAGCAATCAGCCCCAGCATTTT; v_gene: TRBV7-9; j_gene: TRBJ1-5; abundance: -; d_gene: -
CDR3aa: CASSPNQETQYF; CDR3nt: TGTGCCAGCAGCCCAAACCAAGAGACCCAGTACTTC; v_gene: TRBV9; j_gene: TRBJ2-5; abundance: once; d_gene: -